This TCR beta chain was observed in a study of blood T cell repertoires in COVID-19. The CDR3 covers 14 residues. V lost 4 bases to trimming and J lost 5 bases; unmatched junction nucleotides: 8. Germline V gene sequence: CDR1 SGHKS, CDR2 YYEKEE (reference sequence). Here immunoSEQ multiplex PCR was the method, and the copy in TCRdb shows in-frame clones only, minus some. The sample carries about 56,000 clones, under 90% recorded once. This TCR derives from a woman at least 80 years old with acute or convalescent COVID-19. The sample taken for sequencing was peripheral blood. The chain links TRBV5-5 to TRBJ1-2; 7 bases are a match to TRBD1. The CDR3 nucleotides read TGTGCCAGCAGCGGCATGACAGGGTTTTATGGCTACACCTTC. Its translation is CASSGMTGFYGYTF.